This passage covers 10 T cell receptor beta chains from one sample sequenced in a study of response to subunit inactivated influenza vaccine. TCRdb recomputed calls from the RT-PCR reads with MiXCR, one row per CDR3 protein. This repertoire shows roughly 460,000 distinct CDR3 sequences, 9.5% to 12% found once; its top ten account for around 12%. Here the sequenced sample was PBMCs from blood, taken roughly 45 days after vaccination. The receptors come from a man between 50 and 59 years old who received an inactivated influenza vaccine.

The gene calls are TRBV12-3 or TRBV12-4 and TRBJ2-3; D not certain. The ends were cut back, 6 bases at V and 5 bases at J, with 18 bases in the middle. The CDR3 totals 15 residues. The CDR3 reads CASSEDPGSQDTQYF. DNA of the CDR3: TGTGCCAGCAGCGAAGACCCAGGATCCCAAGATACGCAGTATTTT.

CDR3 nucleotides: TGTGCCAGCGCGACATTTCCGGGACAGGACTCTCACAATGAGCAGTTCTTC. As protein: CASATFPGQDSHNEQFF. The V and J genes are TRBV12-3 or TRBV12-4 and TRBJ2-1; 8 positions match TRBD1. The trim removed 8 bases at V and 5 bases at J, leaving 17 bases unmatched. The CDR3 totals 17 residues.

This clonotype was recorded a few times. This chain links TRBV12-3 or TRBV12-4 with TRBJ2-7; 7 bases fit TRBD2. V shed 3 bases and J 13 bases; nucleotides not matched to a gene: 6. This CDR3 region has 11 residues. Here the CDR3 reads CASSLRGMKYF. CDR3 in DNA: TGTGCCAGCAGTTTGCGGGGGATGAAATACTTC.

The chain has TRBV28 and TRBJ1-1; D not resolved. Germline CDR1 reads MDHEN; CDR2 reads SYDVKM. CDR3 size: 14 residues. Trimming shortened V by 3 bases and J by 2 bases, and 10 bases separated the two germline ends. CDR3 sequence: CASSFQPINTEAFF. Written as DNA, the CDR3 is TGTGCCAGCAGTTTTCAACCCATAAACACTGAAGCTTTCTTT.

The CDR3 nucleotides read TGTGCCAGCAGCGGGGGACTTGGAAATACGCAGTATTTT. Translated: CASSGGLGNTQYF. J is TRBJ2-3 and V is TRBV3-1, with D tentatively TRBD2 (6 bases). CDR1 is LGHDT, CDR2 YNNKEL, per germline (reference sequence). Deletions cut 5 bases from V and 7 bases from J, with 13 bases between. This CDR3 contains 13 residues.

This clonotype was seen more than once but under ten times. This chain uses TRBV7-9 with TRBJ1-1, with 8 bases lining up with TRBD1. Germline V gene data show CDR1 as SEHNR and CDR2 as FQNEAQ (reference sequence). The V segment lost 5 bases and the J segment 1 base; nucleotides outside the gene matches: 6. The CDR3 totals 15 residues. This CDR3 is CASSGQGGPNTEAFF. DNA of the CDR3: TGTGCCAGCAGCGGACAGGGCGGCCCGAACACTGAAGCTTTCTTT. Full variable domain (missing parts from reference TRBV7-9 and TRBJ1-1): DTGVSQNPRHKITKRGQNVTFRCDPISEHNRLYWYRQTLGQGPEFLTYFQNEAQLEKSRLLSDRFSAERPKGSFSTLEIQRTEQGDSAMYLCASSGQGGPNTEAFFGQGTRLTVV.

The chain couples TRBV20-1 to TRBJ2-7; maybe TRBD2 (6 bases). In germline, CDR1 is DFQATT, CDR2 SNEGSKA (reference sequence). V lost 2 bases and J 6 bases, leaving 17 bases between the germline ends. The CDR3 spans 14 residues. The CDR3 DNA sequence: TGCAGTGCTAGATACGCCGGGAGCGTCGGCGAGCAGTACTTC. This sequence encodes CSARYAGSVGEQYF.

This rearrangement joins TRBV20-1 to TRBJ2-3; 10 bases fit TRBD2. The germline V gene encodes CDR1 DFQATT and CDR2 SNEGSKA (reference sequence). Trimming took 0 bases from V and 1 from J; bases not matched to a gene: 7. The CDR3 has 17 amino acids. CDR3 sequence: CSARDHSSGGRTDTQYF. CDR3 sequence (DNA): TGCAGTGCTAGAGATCATTCTAGCGGGGGTCGCACAGATACGCAGTATTTT.

This clonotype was seen more than once but under ten times. This chain links TRBV2 with TRBJ1-2; D not certain. CDR1 and CDR2 (germline): SNHLY, FYNNEI. The CDR3 sequence is 13 residues long. V lost 4 bases and J lost 8, with 14 bases in between. In nucleotides, the CDR3 is TGTGCCAGCAGTGCATTCCAAATGCGAGGCTACACCTTC. Residues: CASSAFQMRGYTF.

The J gene is TRBJ2-5, the V gene TRBV30; unclear D gene. The CDR3 length is 13 residues. Between the trimmed V and J ends, which lost 2 bases and 3 bases, there was a span of 10 bases. Germline-derived CDR1 and CDR2 are GTSNPN and SVGIG (reference sequence). CDR3 sequence: CAWSQDGKETQYF. CDR3 nucleotide sequence: TGTGCCTGGAGTCAGGATGGAAAAGAGACCCAGTACTTC.